Below, one TCR beta chain is given with its context. PCR was performed using 60 Vbeta and 13 Jbeta primers. The assay was immunoSEQ multiplex PCR, and TCRdb's table has in-frame clones only and misses some. The sample contains under 150,000 clones, over 60% of which appear only once. The data were obtained in a study of cytomegalovirus exposure and HLA in healthy donors. CDR3 size: 15 residues. Germline CDR1 is SEHNR and CDR2 is FQNEAQ (reference sequence). The V and J ends lost 7 bases and 4 bases, in that order; junction bases with no gene match: 2. The gene calls are TRBV7-9 and TRBJ2-2, with 14 positions matching TRBD2. The sequencing sample was made of PBMCs. This clonotype was sampled from a woman aged 55 to 70 in good health and CMV-seronegative. In nucleotides, the CDR3 is TGTGCCAGCAAGACTAGCGGGGGGGCCACCGGGGAGCTGTTTTTT. This sequence encodes CASKTSGGATGELFF.